The next 10 T cell receptor beta chains were all read from a single sample in a study of CD8 T cells in Susac syndrome (dated by TCRdb to between 2018 and 2020). Libraries were constructed by the immunoSEQ multiplex PCR assay. RNA was extracted with the RNeasy kit and roughly 0.45 to 1 ug was reverse transcribed using random hexamers. TCRdb reprocessed the public reads (quality trimming at Q25 with fastp, clone calling with MiXCR) and kept in-frame beta chains. Each CDR3 protein gets just one entry, which takes the most common genes and DNA from the rows behind it. In all, the sample holds tens of thousands of distinct CDR3 sequences, and under 95% of those were seen once. 0.4% to 0.55% of the sample goes to the ten largest clones. The sequencing sample was made of CD4+ T cells from PBMCs. These receptors were obtained from a human donor with Susac syndrome.

J is TRBJ1-6 and V is TRBV12-3 or TRBV12-4, with 7 bases fitting TRBD1. J lost 9 bases, V lost 5 bases, and 10 bases had no gene match. The CDR3 has 15 residues. As DNA, the CDR3 is TGTGCCAGCAGTCGGTCGACAGGGTTTCGTTCACCCCTCCACTTT. As protein: CASSRSTGFRSPLHF.

The rearrangement uses TRBV6-5 and TRBJ2-3, with 11 nucleotides matching TRBD2. CDR1 is MNHEY and CDR2 is SVGAGI in the germline V gene. The CDR3 is 16 amino acids. V lost 4 bases and J lost 4; bases outside the gene matches: 7. CDR3 coding DNA: TGTGCCAGCAGTTCACTAGCGGGGGTACGGGCAGATACGCAGTATTTT. Encoded protein: CASSSLAGVRADTQYF.

The chain employs TRBV18 and TRBJ2-6; TRBD1 agrees at 7 bases. CDR3 size: 17 residues. The germline V gene encodes CDR1 KGHSH and CDR2 LQKENI. J was trimmed by 4 bases and V by 2 bases; bases with no gene match: 8. As DNA, the CDR3 is TGTGCCAGCTCACCAAGACAGGGTGGGAGCGGGGCCAACGTCCTGACTTTC. It codes for CASSPRQGGSGANVLTF.

V is TRBV5-6 and J is TRBJ2-5; D tentatively reads TRBD1 or TRBD2 (6 bases each). Germline CDR1 SGHDT, CDR2 YYEEEE. CDR3 size: 16 residues. Trimming stripped 0 bases from V and 2 bases from J, with 14 bases between. The CDR3 DNA is TGTGCCAGCAGCTTGGAATTCGGGGGCTGGCAAGAGACCCAGTACTTC. It translates to CASSLEFGGWQETQYF.

V gene TRBV29-1 combines with J gene TRBJ2-1, with TRBD2 identical over 9 bases. With 5 bases clipped from V and 8 bases from J, the junction kept 13 bases outside the gene matches. This CDR3 contains 15 residues. CDR1 is SQVTM and CDR2 is ANQGSEA in the germline V gene. DNA for the CDR3: TGCAGCGTTCGGCTAGCGGGATTCGTGCTCGATGAGCAGTTCTTC. This encodes CSVRLAGFVLDEQFF.

In its sample, this clonotype was seen once. This chain links TRBV29-1 with TRBJ2-1; 7 positions agree with TRBD2. The ends lost 3 bases at V and 7 bases at J; junction bases unmatched: 9. CDR3 length equals 14 residues. CDR1 is SQVTM and CDR2 is ANQGSEA in the germline V gene. In nucleotides, the CDR3 is TGCAGCGTTGATGCAGCGGGAATTTCAAATGAGCAGTTCTTC. Protein: CSVDAAGISNEQFF.

The V call is TRBV7-3, the J call TRBJ2-1; 8 bases are shared with TRBD2. The CDR3 is made up of 17 amino acids. Trimming took 2 bases from V and 7 from J; bases not matched to a gene: 13. Germline CDR1 SGHTA, CDR2 FQGTGA. CDR3: CASSLVGTRRDGNEQFF. The CDR3 DNA sequence: TGTGCCAGCAGCTTAGTGGGGACTAGGAGAGATGGGAATGAGCAGTTCTTC.

The chain is built from TRBV15 and TRBJ2-7; D gene ambiguous. From germline, CDR1 is LNHNV and CDR2 YYDKDF (reference sequence). V shed 2 bases and J shed 5 bases, with 19 bases lying between them. There are 16 residues in the CDR3. The CDR3 DNA reads TGTGCCACCAGCAGATCGGTGGCCAGCACTCGGAACGAGCAGTACTTC. Protein sequence: CATSRSVASTRNEQYF.

This chain links TRBV2 with TRBJ1-4; 7 bases fit TRBD1. The CDR3 has 16 residues. Germline V gene sequence: CDR1 SNHLY, CDR2 FYNNEI. With 7 bases clipped from V and 8 bases from J, the junction kept 16 bases outside the gene matches. The CDR3 reads CASIPNSRGGNEKLFF. In DNA, the CDR3 is TGTGCCAGCATTCCGAACTCCAGGGGGGGTAACGAAAAACTGTTTTTT.

The rearrangement uses TRBV25-1 and TRBJ1-1; perhaps TRBD1 as D (5 bases). Per the germline V gene, CDR1 is MGHDK and CDR2 is SYGVNS. Trimming left V 5 bases short and J 4 bases short, with 17 bases between. The CDR3 length is 15 residues. CDR3 region: CASSLQEGMGTEAFF. CDR3 DNA: TGTGCCAGCAGTCTCCAGGAGGGGATGGGCACTGAAGCTTTCTTT.